This entry is about one T cell receptor beta chain. This clone was seen only once. It has no known antigen specificity. Base qualities are not at hand, and no much larger clone is one base apart. This sample is drawn from a study of graft-versus-host responses after intestinal transplantation (TCRdb year 2021). Background on the whole study: The transplants that recipients got were multivisceral, liver-intestinal, or isolated intestinal. Anti-thymocyte globulin induction was given to all recipients, followed by maintenance tacrolimus and steroids for about 3 years. Graft-versus-host and host-versus-graft alloreactive T cell clones were tracked in the graft, circulation and bone marrow after intestinal transplantation using bulk TCR-beta CDR3 sequencing. To identify alloreactive clones, pre-transplant mixed lymphocyte reaction products were sequenced and then compared with unstimulated pre-transplant donor and recipient T cells. A cohort of fewer than 25 intestinal transplant recipients, including one retransplant, was enrolled, and a few patients lacking pretransplant specimens were excluded. Donor T cell macrochimerism was defined as a peak of at least 4% donor T cells among recipient peripheral blood mononuclear cells. Rather than being sequenced by the commercial service, samples from a few later patients were sequenced in-house on an Illumina MiSeq and processed with MiXCR. What the research found in general, with its limitations: Early after transplant, peak levels of circulating GvH clones were found to be associated with declines in HvG clones. GvH clones were found in recipient bone marrow, and some of the GvH clones appeared earlier in ileal mucosa or blood, which is consistent with an intestinal mucosal origin. In the allografts of patients with donor T cell macrochimerism, GvH to HvG T cell clonal ratios were high. The conclusions were limited by the relatively low number and heterogeneity of the intestinal transplant patients.

Including the terminal cysteine and phenylalanine, the CDR3 comprises 14 residues. The only DNA kept is the CDR3, 42 bases in frame from the first base. Germline trimming: 6 bases from V, 10 bases from J; junction bases outside gene matches: 13. CDR1 and CDR2 are read off the germline V gene as MNHNS and SASEGT. Library method: the immunoSEQ multiplex PCR assay. For most patients, genomic DNA was isolated using the Qiagen DNeasy Blood and Tissue Kit and was shipped frozen to Adaptive Biotechnologies for TCR sequencing. Adaptive Biotechnologies carried out high-throughput TCR-beta CDR3 sequencing of genomic DNA for most patients. The source study handled its data this way. TCR sequencing data were retrieved from Adaptive's ImmunoSEQ software for around 20 patients, whereas three other patients were processed with MiXCR and VDJtools. To correct CD4 versus CD8 sorting errors, sequences present in both subsets at a frequency ratio below 5:1 were removed. CDR3 nucleotide sequences shared between donor and recipient were removed because the origin of such sequences could not be assigned. Alloreactive clones required at least 2-fold expansion over unstimulated cells and minimum CFSE-low frequency of 0.002% (template counts) or 0.001% (read counts). Clones were considered mappable if detected in sequenced pre-transplant spleen, lymph node, or MLR CFSE-low populations of the donor or recipient. Cumulative frequency of alloreactive clones was calculated as a percentage of all sequences weighted by copy number. TCRdb obtained this table from immuneACCESS and retained in-frame rearrangements with V and J assigned. These tables miss some clones; where compared with another copy, unresolved V genes account for less than half of the shortfall, and the remainder is unexplained. That table gives V, J and clone size, and the DNA gave D and trimming. The sample data list approximately 75,000 clones, and around 95% of these were observed just once. Of the sample, around 0.51% falls within the top ten clones.

What the time point label conveys for this sample: cells obtained before transplantation from donor or recipient. CD3+CD4+ and CD3+CD8+ populations were FACS-sorted from unstimulated pre-transplant donor and recipient cells taken from spleen or lymph nodes. The chain joins TRBV6-1 to TRBJ2-5; 8 bases in the junction line up with TRBD1. The clonotype comes from a human donor who received an intestinal transplant. This specimen consisted of unstimulated CD8+ T cells sorted from spleen or lymph node cells, obtained before intestinal transplant. This receptor has the CDR3 CASRAGTGTRIQYF. The bases read TGTGCCAGCAGAGCCGGGACAGGTACAAGAATCCAGTACTTC.